This T cell receptor (beta chain) was sequenced during a study of T-cell reconstitution after alpha-beta-depleted transplantation in children. The TCRbeta library incorporated unique molecular identifiers. TCRdb reanalysed the PCR reads using MiXCR and keeps one entry per CDR3 protein. The table lists about 580,000 distinct CDR3 sequences, 23% of them singletons. V lost 5 bases and J 5 bases, leaving 9 bases between the germline ends. Per germline, CDR1 SGHTA and CDR2 FQGNSA. There are 12 residues in the CDR3. This sample comprised PBMCs, mostly from graft donor cells, obtained 360 days after TCRalphabeta/CD19-depleted stem cell transplant. V usage is TRBV7-2 and J usage is TRBJ2-5, with D uncertain. The source is a boy under two years old who had a stem cell transplant for acute myeloid leukemia, so the T cells may come from the graft donor. CDR3 sequence (DNA): TGTGCCAGCAGCACGCCGACGGAGACCCAGTACTTC. It is translated as CASSTPTETQYF.